This T cell receptor (beta chain) was identified in a study of cytomegalovirus exposure and HLA in healthy donors. The CDR3 covers 14 residues. Germline CDR1 SGHRS, CDR2 YFSETQ. V was shortened by 2 bases and J by 3 bases, with 11 bases between the two germline ends. 13 Jbeta primers and 60 Vbeta primers were used for the PCR. Using immunoSEQ multiplex PCR, the repertoire was profiled, and TCRdb retains in-frame clones only, with some absent. Here the sample spans about 140,000 clones, roughly four fifths being singletons. This clonotype was obtained from a man in his late teens or twenties in good health and CMV-seropositive. The chain couples TRBV5-1 to TRBJ1-1; a possible D gene is TRBD1 (6 bases). The specimen sequenced was PBMCs. The CDR3 DNA reads as TGCGCCAGCAGCTTTCGGGGGGCGGACACTGAAGCTTTCTTT. It encodes CASSFRGADTEAFF.